The TCR beta chain described here comes from a study of blood T cell repertoires in COVID-19. The overall study: Some COVID-19 samples were acute and others convalescent; all came from the United States, Italy and Spain. From T cells, B-cell-depleted T cells, or PBMCs came the material, which was cDNA or gDNA.

Original processing methods: The authors estimated nucleated cell counts from reference gene primer amplification. Repertoires were generated with immunoSEQ multiplex PCR, while TCRdb's copy carries only in-frame clones and drops some. That table is the source of V, J and clone size, and D and trimming were worked out from the DNA. Of tens of thousands of clones listed, 74% were seen once; the top ten hold about 30%. The CDR3 totals 14 residues. CDR1 LNHDA and CDR2 SQIVND come from the germline V gene (reference sequence). Trimming took 6 bases from V and 2 from J; bases not matched to a gene: 6. This sequence was found in a woman aged 80 or older with acute or convalescent COVID-19. Sequencing was carried out using peripheral blood. The rearrangement links TRBV19 to TRBJ2-5; TRBD1 matches 7 bases. This CDR3 reads CASSRRQGQETQYF. CDR3 coding DNA: TGTGCCAGTAGCCGGAGACAGGGACAAGAGACCCAGTACTTC.